Shown below are 7 T cell receptor beta chains from a single sample sequenced in a study of regulatory T cells in long-lasting Graves disease. Time point of the sample: newly diagnosed GD, antithyroid drugs for less than 3 months. From RNA extracted from PBMCs, the TCR library was made. Investigators prepared the TCR beta libraries by applying iRepertoire HTBI primers and Arm-PCR of CDR3 regions. TCRdb analysed the multiplex PCR reads with MiXCR anew, one entry per CDR3 protein. Of 360,000 or so distinct CDR3 sequences listed, 15% to 20% were seen once; the top ten hold 20% to 25%. The same specimen was also included in a second study, on T cells in Graves' hyperthyroidism and ophthalmopathy.

This specimen was peripheral blood mononuclear cells (PBMCs), taken at new diagnosis, from a patient treated with antithyroid drugs. The receptors here all came from a woman aged 18-29 years with Graves disease.

Comments on this clonotype: This may come from a read error, since a much larger clone is one base off. This rearrangement joins TRBV28 to TRBJ2-3; 7 bases agree with TRBD1. The CDR3 is 15 residues long. V shed 5 bases and J 0 bases; nucleotides not matched to a gene: 5. Germline values: CDR1 MDHEN, CDR2 SYDVKM. CDR3 loop: CASSEDRTSTDTQYF. CDR3 in DNA: TGTGCCAGCAGTGAGGACAGGACTAGCACAGATACGCAGTATTTT. The full variable domain, its missing parts supplied by reference TRBV28 and TRBJ2-3, is DVKVTQSSRYLVKRTGEKVFLECVQDMDHENMFWYRQDPGLGLRLIYFSYDVKMKEKGDIPEGYSVSREKKERFSLILESASTNQTSMYLCASSEDRTSTDTQYFGPGTRLTVL.

To note about this clonotype: A read error may be the cause here, since a much bigger clone is one base away. The chain recombines TRBV6-1 with TRBJ2-7; 7 nucleotides align to TRBD1. Germline CDR1 and CDR2: MNHNS and SASEGT. The CDR3 length is 11 residues. Here the CDR3 reads CASSPTGLLCF. In DNA, the CDR3 is TGTGCCAGCAGTCCGACAGGGCTTTTGTGCTTC.

A note on this clonotype: With a much larger clone just one base away, this may be a read error. V gene TRBV27 combines with J gene TRBJ1-1; D uncertain. Germline V gives CDR1 MNHEY, CDR2 SMNVEV (reference sequence). V was clipped by 2 bases and J by 4 bases, with 11 bases between them. The CDR3 spans 14 residues. In DNA, the CDR3 is TGTGCCAGCAGTTTAGCACGGTTCATCACTGAAGCTTTCTTT. Its translation is CASSLARFITEAFF.

The genes are TRBV3-1 and TRBJ2-2; D gene unclear. V was pared by 11 bases and J by 0 bases, with 4 bases between. This CDR3 spans 11 amino acids. The germline V gene encodes CDR1 LGHDT and CDR2 YNNKEL (reference sequence). The CDR3 nucleotides are TGTGCCGTATCGAACACCGGGGAGCTGTTTTTT. Protein: CAVSNTGELFF.

This clonotype was counted many times. This chain joins TRBV5-1 and TRBJ1-1; no definite D call. Germline CDR1 SGHRS, CDR2 YFSETQ. The CDR3 has 15 residues. Trimming removed 4 bases from V and 1 base from J, with 14 bases in between. The CDR3 bases are TGCGCCAGCAGCGACGGACGGACGGCGAACACTGAAGCTTTCTTT. Translated, it gives CASSDGRTANTEAFF.

There are a few counts of this clonotype. Compared with germline, one end of the junction differs, possibly owing to a read error. The rearrangement joins TRBV10-3 to TRBJ2-7; no clear D gene. Germline CDR1 ENHRY, CDR2 SYGVKD. This CDR3 contains 12 residues. The chain's CDR3 is CAIGEDPYEQYF. Here the CDR3 DNA reads TGTGCCATCGGTGAAGATCCCTACGAGCAGTACTTC.

The table lists this clonotype with many counts. The chain employs TRBV5-4 and TRBJ2-5; D is undetermined. The germline CDR1 and CDR2 sequences are SGHNT and YYREEE (reference sequence). With 0 bases removed from V and 5 bases from J, the gap between germline ends came to 5 bases. The CDR3 runs 12 residues. The CDR3 protein is CASSLVPETQYF. The CDR3 DNA is TGTGCCAGCAGCTTGGTGCCGGAGACCCAGTACTTC.